The source of this T cell receptor beta chain is a study of blood T cell repertoires in COVID-19. Study in general: The United States, Italy and Spain provided the acute and convalescent COVID-19 samples. The analysed material was cDNA or gDNA that came from T cells, B-cell-depleted T cells, or PBMCs.

Methods used by the authors: Scientists estimated how many nucleated cells there were by amplifying reference gene primers. Data came from immunoSEQ multiplex PCR; TCRdb stores just in-frame clones and leaves some out. That table supplies the V and J calls and clone size; D and trimming were determined from the DNA. The repertoire holds under 200,000 clones, with roughly 86% as singletons. The TCR comes from a man between 40 and 49 years old who had recovered from COVID-19. Sequenced: peripheral blood.

As DNA, the CDR3 is TGTGCCAGCAGCTCCCGCCTACGGGGGGGGCCCCTACGCACAGATACGCAGTATTTT. Translated, it gives CASSSRLRGGPLRTDTQYF. The chain employs TRBV7-6 and TRBJ2-3; TRBD2 matches at 8 bases. The germline V gene encodes CDR1 SGHVS and CDR2 FNYEAQ. There are 19 residues in the CDR3. J lost 1 base, V lost 4 bases, and 16 bases had no gene match.